This TCR beta chain emerged from a study of regulatory T cells in long-lasting Graves disease. Whole-study findings and limits: Relative to newly diagnosed Graves' patients, persistent ones had lower TCR diversity.

Time point of the sample: newly diagnosed GD, antithyroid drugs for less than 3 months. RNA from PBMCs was the source of the TCR library. The CDR3 has 14 amino acids. Germline CDR1 LNHDA, CDR2 SQIVND (reference sequence). The V gene lost 4 bases and the J gene lost 2 bases, with 11 bases spanning the gap. This clonotype came up many times. Its antigen is currently unknown. With iRepertoire HTBI primers and Arm-PCR of CDR3 regions, TCR beta libraries were built. Each CDR3 protein is one row after TCRdb ran MiXCR on the multiplex PCR reads. The repertoire holds some 250,000 distinct CDR3 sequences, with 15% to 20% as singletons. Separately, the same data were catalogued under a study of T cells in Graves' hyperthyroidism and ophthalmopathy. From that paper: Exclusions: uncontrolled infection, other autoimmune disease, pregnancy, lactation.

The input for sequencing was peripheral blood mononuclear cells (PBMCs), taken at new diagnosis, from a patient treated with antithyroid drugs. The receptor was derived from a woman in her 30s with Graves disease. The chain has TRBV19 and TRBJ2-5, with TRBD2 as a possible D gene (6 bases). In DNA, the CDR3 is TGTGCCAGTAGTACCGTCGGGGGACAAGAGACCCAGTACTTC. Protein product: CASSTVGGQETQYF.